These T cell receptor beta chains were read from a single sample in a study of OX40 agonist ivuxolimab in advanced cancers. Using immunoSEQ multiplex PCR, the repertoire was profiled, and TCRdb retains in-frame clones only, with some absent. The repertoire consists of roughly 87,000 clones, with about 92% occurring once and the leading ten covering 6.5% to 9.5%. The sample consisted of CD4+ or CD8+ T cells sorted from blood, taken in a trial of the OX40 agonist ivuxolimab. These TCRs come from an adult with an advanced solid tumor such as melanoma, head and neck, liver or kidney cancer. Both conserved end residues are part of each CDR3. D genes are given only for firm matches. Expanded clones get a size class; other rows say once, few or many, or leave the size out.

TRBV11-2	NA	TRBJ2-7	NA	TGTGCCAGCAGCCCTAGCGGGACAGGGACCTACGAGCAGTACTTC	CASSPSGTGTYEQYF
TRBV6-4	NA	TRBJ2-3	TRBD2	TGTGCCAGCAGTCGACTAGCGGGGGCCGCAGATACGCAGTATTTT	CASSRLAGAADTQYF
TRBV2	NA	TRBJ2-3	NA	TGTGCCAGCAGTCTACCGGGACTCGACGGGACTAGCACAGATACGCAGTATTTT	CASSLPGLDGTSTDTQYF
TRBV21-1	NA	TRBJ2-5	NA	TGTGCCAGCAGCTCAAGACCAGCGGGGGCTCTATACTTC	CASSSRPAGALYF
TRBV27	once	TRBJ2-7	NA	TGTGCCAGCAGTTTGTTAGGGGTCGGCTACGAGCAGTACTTC	CASSLLGVGYEQYF
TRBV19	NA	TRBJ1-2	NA	TGTGCCAGTAGTATCGGGGACGGCTACACCTTC	CASSIGDGYTF
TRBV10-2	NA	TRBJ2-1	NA	TGCGCCAGCGCATGGAGCTCCTACAATGAGCAGTTCTTC	CASAWSSYNEQFF
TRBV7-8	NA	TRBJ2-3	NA	TGTGCCAGCAGCTTAGAGGCTAGCGAAATCACAGATACGCAGTATTTT	CASSLEASEITDTQYF
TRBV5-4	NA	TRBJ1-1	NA	TGTGCCAGCAGCTCCCCCCTTCTTGACAGCCCCCTGAACACTGAAGCTTTCTTT	CASSSPLLDSPLNTEAFF
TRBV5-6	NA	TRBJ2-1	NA	TGTGCCAGCAGCTTGGGAGCAGGTTCGGAGCAGTTCTTC	CASSLGAGSEQFF
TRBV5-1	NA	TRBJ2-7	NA	TGCGCCAGCAGCTACGTTGCCAACCGGGGCTCCTACGAGCAGTACTTC	CASSYVANRGSYEQYF
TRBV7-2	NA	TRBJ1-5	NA	TGTGCCAGCAGCCCTCTAATGGGCAATCAGCCCCAGCATTTT	CASSPLMGNQPQHF
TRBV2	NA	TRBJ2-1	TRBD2	TGTGCCAGCAGTGACGCTAGCGGGGGGGAGTCCTACAATGAGCAGTTCTTC	CASSDASGGESYNEQFF
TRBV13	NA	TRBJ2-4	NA	TGTGCCAGCAGCCAGAGAGGGTCCCGAAGCATTCAGTACTTC	CASSQRGSRSIQYF
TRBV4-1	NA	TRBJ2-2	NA	TGCGCCAGCAGCCAAGAGACCGCGGTGAACACCGGGGAGCTGTTTTTT	CASSQETAVNTGELFF
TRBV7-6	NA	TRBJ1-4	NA	TGTGCCAGCAGCTCTGGGGTTGCAACTAATGAAAAACTGTTTTTT	CASSSGVATNEKLFF
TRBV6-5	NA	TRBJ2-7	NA	TGTGCCAGCAGTTACGGGGTTCACGAGCAGTACTTC	CASSYGVHEQYF
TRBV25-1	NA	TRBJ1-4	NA	TGTGCCAGCAGTAATGGGCAGCTGAATGAAAAACTGTTTTTT	CASSNGQLNEKLFF
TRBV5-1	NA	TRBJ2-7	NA	TGCGCCAGCAGCTTGGCTAGGACAGTCTACGAGCAGTACTTC	CASSLARTVYEQYF
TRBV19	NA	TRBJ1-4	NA	TGTGCCAGTAGTACCTTACCGGGACGGACTAATGAAAAACTGTTTTTT	CASSTLPGRTNEKLFF
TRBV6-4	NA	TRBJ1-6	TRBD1	TGTGCCAGCAGTGACTCGTCAGGGGGTATTTCACCCCTCCACTTT	CASSDSSGGISPLHF
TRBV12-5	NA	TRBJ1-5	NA	TGTGCTAGTGGTTTGACCCCAGGTTATCGGCAGCCCCAGCATTTT	CASGLTPGYRQPQHF
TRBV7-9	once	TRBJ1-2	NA	TGTGCCAGCAGCTTGGGCACCTCCTATGGCTACACCTTC	CASSLGTSYGYTF
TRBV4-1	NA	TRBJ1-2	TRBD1	TGCGCCAGCAGCCGACCCGGGACAGCCTATGGCTACACCTTC	CASSRPGTAYGYTF
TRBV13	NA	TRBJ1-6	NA	TGTGCCAGCAGCTTAGGCTCGGGGGGTAATTCACCCCTCCACTTT	CASSLGSGGNSPLHF
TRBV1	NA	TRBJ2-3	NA	TGCACCAACCGACCTAGCGGGATCCTCCCAGATACGCAGTATTTT	CTNRPSGILPDTQYF
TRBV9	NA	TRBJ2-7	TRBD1	TGTGCCAGCGGATCGGGGCAGGGGGCCTACGAGCAGTACTTC	CASGSGQGAYEQYF
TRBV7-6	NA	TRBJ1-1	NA	TGTGCCAGCAGCTTAGAAGTATCGACACTGGGGACTGAAGCTTTCTTT	CASSLEVSTLGTEAFF
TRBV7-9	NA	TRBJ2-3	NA	TGTGCCAGCAGGCGCCCTCGGACAGATTCCACAGATACGCAGTATTTT	CASRRPRTDSTDTQYF
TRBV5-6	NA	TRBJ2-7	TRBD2	TGTGCCAGCAGCTTCGTTGGACTAGCATCCTACGAGCAGTACTTC	CASSFVGLASYEQYF
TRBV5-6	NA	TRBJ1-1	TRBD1	TGTGCCAGCAGCATCGGACAGGGTGAAGCTTTCTTT	CASSIGQGEAFF
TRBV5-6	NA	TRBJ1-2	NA	TGTGCCAGCAGCTTGCTCGCGGGGCCCTATGGCTACACCTTC	CASSLLAGPYGYTF
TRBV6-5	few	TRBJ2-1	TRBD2	TGTGCCAGCACTAGCGGGGGCTACAATGAGCAGTTCTTC	CASTSGGYNEQFF
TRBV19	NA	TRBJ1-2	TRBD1	TGTGCCAGTAGCCGACAGGGCTACTATGGCTACACCTTC	CASSRQGYYGYTF
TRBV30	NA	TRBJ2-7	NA	TGTGCCTGGAGTTTCCAGATGGGGGAGCAGTACTTC	CAWSFQMGEQYF
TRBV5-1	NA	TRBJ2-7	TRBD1	TGCGCCAGCAGCGTGGGGACAGACTACGAGCAGTACTTC	CASSVGTDYEQYF
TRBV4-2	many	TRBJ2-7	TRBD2	TGTGCCAGCAGCCAAGAAGCGGGGTCTTCCTACGAGCAGTACTTC	CASSQEAGSSYEQYF
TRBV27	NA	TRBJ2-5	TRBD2	TGTGCCAGCAGCCCTAACAGCGGGGGTCAAGAGACCCAGTACTTC	CASSPNSGGQETQYF
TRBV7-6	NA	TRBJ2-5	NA	TGTGCCAGCAGCTCGGGCGGCCTCCAAGAGACCCAGTACTTC	CASSSGGLQETQYF
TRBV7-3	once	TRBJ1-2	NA	TGTGCCAGCAGCCCGACGGGGGAGGAGGGGGATGGCTACACCTTC	CASSPTGEEGDGYTF
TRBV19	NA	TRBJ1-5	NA	TGTGCCAGTAGTACTGCGGGGGGGGGCCATCAGCCCCAGCATTTT	CASSTAGGGHQPQHF
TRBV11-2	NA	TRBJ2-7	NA	TGTGCCAGCAGCTTTGGAGGGGGGACCTACGAGCAGTACTTC	CASSFGGGTYEQYF
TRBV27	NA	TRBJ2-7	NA	TGTGCCAGCAGATCCGGGACATACTCCTACGAGCAGTACTTC	CASRSGTYSYEQYF
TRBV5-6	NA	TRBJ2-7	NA	TGTGCCAGCAGCTTGCTGGCAGCCGCAGAATTCGAGCAGTACTTC	CASSLLAAAEFEQYF
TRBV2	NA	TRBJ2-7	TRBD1	TGTGCCAGCAGCGGGACAGGGACCGAGCAGTACTTC	CASSGTGTEQYF
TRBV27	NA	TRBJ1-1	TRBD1	TGTGCCAGCAGCCGGACAGGACAAACTGAAGCTTTCTTT	CASSRTGQTEAFF
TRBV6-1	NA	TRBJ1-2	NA	TGTGCCAGCAGTGAAGAACGCCTCGACACCTTC	CASSEERLDTF
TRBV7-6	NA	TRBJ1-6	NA	TGTGCCAGCAGCTTAGGGCAACCAGGGGCCGGTAATTCACCCCTCCACTTT	CASSLGQPGAGNSPLHF
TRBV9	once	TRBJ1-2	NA	TGTGCCAGCAGCGCCGAATCAGGGTTTGGTAACTATGGCTACACCTTC	CASSAESGFGNYGYTF
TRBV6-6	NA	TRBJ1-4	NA	TGTGCCAGCAGTTACTGGGGCGGGGGAAATGAAAAACTGTTTTTT	CASSYWGGGNEKLFF
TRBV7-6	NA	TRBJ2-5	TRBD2	TGTGCCAGCAGCCCGACTAGCGGGGGGGCCTCAAACCCCCAAGAGACCCAGTACTTC	CASSPTSGGASNPQETQYF
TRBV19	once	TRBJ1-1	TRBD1	TGTGCCAGTAGTATCTTCCCGGGACAGCGAAACACTGAAGCTTTCTTT	CASSIFPGQRNTEAFF
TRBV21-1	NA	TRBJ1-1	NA	TGTGCCAGCAGCAATCCCAATTTCAACACTGAAGCTTTCTTT	CASSNPNFNTEAFF
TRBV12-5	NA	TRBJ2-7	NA	TGTGCTAGTGGTTTGGGGACCCCCTACGAGCAGTACTTC	CASGLGTPYEQYF